Listed here are 27 T cell receptor beta chains from one sample, sequenced in a study of chemoradiotherapy in HPV16-positive cancers. Produced via immunoSEQ multiplex PCR; TCRdb's table is partial and in-frame only. The data hold under 50,000 clones, with 65% to 80% observed a single time. The starting material was blood, obtained from a patient who underwent chemoradiotherapy. The receptors shown here come from a human donor with HPV-associated anogenital cancer.

The chain has TRBV5-6 and TRBJ2-3; tentatively, D is TRBD2 (5 bases). The CDR3 contains 11 residues. V was clipped by 3 bases and J by 7 bases, with 6 bases between them. Germline lookup yields CDR1 SGHDT and CDR2 YYEEEE. The CDR3 nucleotides read TGTGCCAGCAGCTCGGGGAATACGCAGTATTTT. Translating it yields CASSSGNTQYF.

V gene TRBV6-1 combines with J gene TRBJ1-2; D is perhaps TRBD1 (5 bases). The germline V and J ends were trimmed by 4 bases and 8 bases, with 11 bases remaining between them. Germline V gene data show CDR1 as MNHNS and CDR2 as SASEGT. This CDR3 region has 12 residues. The CDR3 DNA sequence: TGTGCCAGCAGTGTTGAGGGGCGAGGCTACACCTTC. It encodes CASSVEGRGYTF.

This clone is a singleton in its sample. The chain is built from TRBV7-2 and TRBJ2-7; D may be TRBD2 (5 bases). The CDR3 is 15 amino acids. The V end was cut by 1 base, the J end by 5 bases, with 15 bases between. Germline lookup yields CDR1 SGHTA and CDR2 FQGNSA. CDR3 region: CASSLVLEVFNEQYF. In DNA form, the CDR3 reads TGTGCCAGCAGCTTAGTACTAGAGGTGTTCAACGAGCAGTACTTC.

The chain carries TRBV6-1 and TRBJ2-5; D is unresolved. The CDR3 covers 12 residues. Trimming removed 5 bases from V and 2 bases from J, with 6 bases in between. Per germline, CDR1 MNHNS and CDR2 SASEGT. Here the CDR3 DNA reads TGTGCCAGCAGTTCCATACAAGAGACCCAGTACTTC. This gives the protein CASSSIQETQYF.

This chain uses TRBV29-1 with TRBJ2-5; a weak D match, TRBD2 (5 bases). The CDR3 covers 12 residues. Germline V gives CDR1 SQVTM, CDR2 ANQGSEA. V shed 3 bases and J shed 1 base, with 6 bases lying between them. CDR3 sequence: CSVDRGQETQYF. The CDR3 DNA sequence: TGCAGCGTTGATCGGGGCCAAGAGACCCAGTACTTC.

The chain combines TRBV18 with TRBJ1-1; unclear D gene. The CDR3 runs to 15 residues. Germline V CDR1 and CDR2: KGHSH, LQKENI. With 4 bases removed from V and 3 bases from J, the gap between germline ends came to 15 bases. CDR3 sequence reads: CASSLAAGPYTEAFF. CDR3 DNA: TGTGCCAGCTCACTTGCGGCTGGGCCCTACACTGAAGCTTTCTTT.

This sequence joins TRBV5-1 and TRBJ2-3, with TRBD1 identical over 11 bases. The length of the CDR3 is 14 residues. With V trimmed by 4 bases and J by 4 bases, 2 bases remained unmatched. Germline V gene data show CDR1 as SGHRS and CDR2 as YFSETQ. The CDR3 here is CASSGQGAPDTQYF. The CDR3 coding sequence is TGCGCCAGCAGCGGACAGGGGGCCCCAGATACGCAGTATTTT.

The CDR3 nucleotides are TGTGCCAGCAGCACGCACAGGGGTCCCTACAATGAGCAGTTCTTC. This codes for CASSTHRGPYNEQFF. This sequence joins TRBV5-8 and TRBJ2-1, with 7 bases fitting TRBD1. The CDR3 sequence is 15 residues long. V lost 4 bases, J lost 2 bases, and 6 bases stayed unmatched. Germline CDR1 is SGHTS and CDR2 is YDEGEE.

This sequence joins TRBV7-3 and TRBJ2-7; 10 bases map to TRBD1. Germline V gene sequence: CDR1 SGHTA, CDR2 FQGTGA. V trimming: 2 bases; J trimming: 3 bases; junction bases outside the gene matches: 7. The CDR3 runs 16 residues. The CDR3 nucleotides read TGTGCCAGCAGCTTACTCCCCGGACAGGGGGGCTACGAGCAGTACTTC. Translation gives CASSLLPGQGGYEQYF.

This CDR3 reads CASSDRGGLSQPQHF. The CDR3, as DNA: TGTGCCAGCAGTGACAGGGGCGGGTTATCTCAGCCCCAGCATTTT. This rearrangement joins TRBV2 to TRBJ1-5; tentatively, D is TRBD1 (6 bases). Germline CDR1 is SNHLY and CDR2 is FYNNEI. The CDR3 covers 15 residues. The V and J ends lost 3 bases and 6 bases respectively, with 15 bases between them.

This sequence joins TRBV27 and TRBJ2-6; D not resolved. The CDR3 is 15 residues long. In germline, CDR1 is MNHEY, CDR2 SMNVEV (reference sequence). Trimming removed 3 bases from V and 0 bases from J, with 6 bases in between. CDR3 bases: TGTGCCAGCAGTTTCCTAGTCTCTGGGGCCAACGTCCTGACTTTC. This sequence encodes CASSFLVSGANVLTF.

The chain links TRBV11-2 to TRBJ2-5; D possibly matches TRBD1 or TRBD2 (6 bases each). CDR3 length: 13 residues. Germline V gene sequence: CDR1 SGHAT, CDR2 FQNNGV. V was pared by 7 bases and J by 3 bases, with 12 bases between. Here the CDR3 reads CASTTGDKETQYF. CDR3 DNA sequence: TGTGCCAGCACCACGGGGGACAAAGAGACCCAGTACTTC.

This chain connects TRBV7-2 to TRBJ2-1; 10 bases map to TRBD2. The V gene end was trimmed by 0 bases and the J gene end by 5 bases; junction bases not matched to a gene: 10. Germline V gene sequence: CDR1 SGHTA, CDR2 FQGNSA. The CDR3 consists of 18 residues. This CDR3 reads CASSLARLAGATDNEQFF. The CDR3 nucleotides are TGTGCCAGCAGCTTAGCGCGGCTAGCGGGGGCCACGGACAATGAGCAGTTCTTC.

This clone has a handful of counts. The chain is built from TRBV11-1 and TRBJ2-7; D perhaps matches TRBD1 (5 bases). With 6 bases removed from V and 0 bases from J, the gap between germline ends came to 6 bases. Germline CDR1 reads SGHAT; CDR2 reads FQDESV (reference sequence). The CDR3 sequence is 12 residues long. DNA for the CDR3: TGTGCCAGCAGTGACAGCTCCTACGAGCAGTACTTC. As protein: CASSDSSYEQYF.

The V gene is TRBV6-4, the J gene TRBJ1-1; perhaps TRBD1 as D (5 bases). The V gene's germline CDR1 is MRHNA and CDR2 SNTAGT. This CDR3 has 15 residues. V was clipped by 2 bases and J by 1 base, with 11 bases between them. The CDR3 reads CASSDRPGTNTEAFF. Here the CDR3 DNA reads TGTGCCAGCAGTGACCGACCAGGGACGAACACTGAAGCTTTCTTT.

In this sample, this clone turned up a few times. V is TRBV18 and J is TRBJ1-2; a possible D gene is TRBD1 (5 bases). This CDR3 contains 12 residues. CDR1 is KGHSH, CDR2 LQKENI, per germline. Trimming took off 3 bases at V and 7 bases at J, with 9 bases between the two ends. This chain's CDR3 is CASSPDKLGYTF. DNA of the CDR3: TGTGCCAGCTCACCGGACAAGCTTGGCTACACCTTC.

This clone was observed a handful of times. This chain links TRBV21-1 with TRBJ1-2; TRBD1 was called by the table and not checked on the DNA. TRBV21-1 counts as a pseudogene. The CDR3 is made up of 17 amino acids. The CDR3 spells CASSRYGQALLNYGYTF. The CDR3 coding sequence is TGTGCCAGCAGCCGTTATGGACAGGCCCTACTAAACTATGGCTACACCTTC.

J is TRBJ2-7 and V is TRBV7-2; 12 bases map to TRBD2. The CDR3 sequence is 18 residues long. Germline loops: CDR1 SGHTA, CDR2 FQGNSA. J was trimmed by 1 base and V by 2 bases; bases with no gene match: 9. CDR3 sequence reads: CASSLYSSGGAESYEQYF. For the CDR3, the DNA is TGTGCCAGCAGCTTATATTCTAGCGGGGGGGCCGAGTCCTACGAGCAGTACTTC.

The chain is built from TRBV5-1 and TRBJ2-1, with no clear D. Germline V gives CDR1 SGHRS, CDR2 YFSETQ. V was cut by 4 bases and J by 8 bases, with 19 bases left in between. This CDR3 spans 15 amino acids. CDR3 sequence (DNA): TGCGCCAGCAGCCTCCCGCTGCCCCAAGGCGATGAGCAGTTCTTC. Residues: CASSLPLPQGDEQFF.

V is TRBV7-9 and J is TRBJ1-1, with TRBD1 matching over 10 bases. The CDR3 is 18 residues long. Germline loops: CDR1 SEHNR, CDR2 FQNEAQ (reference sequence). With 1 base clipped from V and 3 bases from J, the junction kept 11 bases outside the gene matches. The CDR3 region has the DNA TGTGCCAGCAGCTTAGGAGGCCCGGGACAGGGGATAGACACTGAAGCTTTCTTT. Translation: CASSLGGPGQGIDTEAFF.

The CDR3 reads CASSSGDNEKLFF. CDR3 DNA sequence: TGTGCCAGCTCCTCGGGAGATAATGAAAAACTGTTTTTT. This sequence joins TRBV27 and TRBJ1-4; the D is unclear. This CDR3 region has 13 residues. Germline CDR1 is MNHEY and CDR2 is SMNVEV (reference sequence). The germline V and J ends were trimmed by 8 bases and 4 bases, with 11 bases remaining between them.

The CDR3: CASSPSGQGNSPLHF. CDR3 DNA: TGCGCCAGCAGCCCAAGTGGACAGGGTAATTCACCCCTCCACTTT. The V gene is TRBV4-1, the J gene TRBJ1-6, with TRBD1 identical over 8 bases. The CDR3 covers 15 residues. The V gene's germline CDR1 is MGHRA and CDR2 YSYEKL. The junction had 5 bases not matched to a gene; V was cut back by 4 bases and J by 6 bases.

This rearrangement joins TRBV7-8 to TRBJ2-2; 8 nucleotides align to TRBD1. CDR3 length: 14 residues. The V gene end was trimmed by 6 bases and the J gene end by 6 bases; junction bases not matched to a gene: 6. The germline V gene has CDR1 SGHVS and CDR2 FQNEAQ. The CDR3 DNA reads as TGTGCCAGCAGTGGACAGGGTTGGTCCGGGGAGCTGTTTTTT. Encoded protein: CASSGQGWSGELFF.

The genes are TRBV11-3 and TRBJ1-1; no firm D call. The length of the CDR3 is 15 residues. The germline V gene has CDR1 SGHNT and CDR2 YENEEA. V lost 3 bases and J 0 bases, leaving 11 bases between the germline ends. As DNA, the CDR3 is TGTGCCAGCAGCTTGGGAGACGGCCTGAACACTGAAGCTTTCTTT. The encoded protein is CASSLGDGLNTEAFF.

The J gene is TRBJ2-1, the V gene TRBV9; tentatively, D is TRBD1 (6 bases). The CDR3 has 14 residues. Deletions cut 5 bases from V and 4 bases from J, with 13 bases between. Germline lookup yields CDR1 SGDLS and CDR2 YYNGEE. The CDR3 DNA sequence: TGTGCCAGCAGGGGGGCAGGGGAGTACAATGAGCAGTTCTTC. Translating it yields CASRGAGEYNEQFF.

The chain couples TRBV5-1 to TRBJ1-2; a weak D match, TRBD1 (5 bases). Germline CDR1 and CDR2: SGHRS and YFSETQ. Trimming removed 0 bases at V and 0 bases at J, with 9 bases between. CDR3 size: 15 residues. For the CDR3, the DNA is TGCGCCAGCAGCTTGGGGGGGAAGGCTAACTATGGCTACACCTTC. This gives the protein CASSLGGKANYGYTF.

This chain's CDR3 is CASSRSGGRYNEQFF. The CDR3 DNA reads TGTGCCAGCAGTCGGAGCGGGGGGCGGTACAATGAGCAGTTCTTC. The chain carries TRBV7-2 and TRBJ2-1, with 9 bases lining up with TRBD2. The V and J ends lost 6 bases and 4 bases, in that order; junction bases with no gene match: 7. Germline CDR1 and CDR2: SGHTA and FQGNSA. The CDR3 length is 15 residues.